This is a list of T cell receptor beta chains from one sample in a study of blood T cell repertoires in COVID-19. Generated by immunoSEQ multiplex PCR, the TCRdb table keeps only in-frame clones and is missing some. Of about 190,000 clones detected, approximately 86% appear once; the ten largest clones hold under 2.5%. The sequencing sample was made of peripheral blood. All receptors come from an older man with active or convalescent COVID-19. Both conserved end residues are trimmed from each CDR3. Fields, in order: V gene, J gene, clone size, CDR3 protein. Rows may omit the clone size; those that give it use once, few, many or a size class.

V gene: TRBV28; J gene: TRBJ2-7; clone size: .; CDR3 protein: ASSSLTIEAGGIYEQY
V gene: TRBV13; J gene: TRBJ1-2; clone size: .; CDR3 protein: ASSFSRQGSSYT
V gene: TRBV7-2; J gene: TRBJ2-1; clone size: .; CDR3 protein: ASSFGTSGVGEQF
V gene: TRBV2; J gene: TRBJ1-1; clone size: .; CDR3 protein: ASNNGQGKNTEAF
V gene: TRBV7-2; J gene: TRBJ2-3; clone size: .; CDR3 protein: ASSLDFSGGTDTQY
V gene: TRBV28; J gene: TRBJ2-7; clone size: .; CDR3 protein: ASTRRGSYEQY
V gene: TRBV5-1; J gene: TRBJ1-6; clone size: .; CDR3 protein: ASSLVRGDSPLH
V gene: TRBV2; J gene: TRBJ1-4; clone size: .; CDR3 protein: ASSEAMGALNEKLF
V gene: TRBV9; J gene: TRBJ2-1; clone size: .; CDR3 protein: ASSVGEGTYNEQF
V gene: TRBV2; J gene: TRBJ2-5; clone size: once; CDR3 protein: ASSEGRQGARRETQY
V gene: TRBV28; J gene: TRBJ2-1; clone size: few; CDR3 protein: ASKLDYVANEQF
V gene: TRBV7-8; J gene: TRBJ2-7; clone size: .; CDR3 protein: ASSLASGTAFSYEQY
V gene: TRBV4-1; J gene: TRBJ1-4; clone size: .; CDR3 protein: ASSQVSGYGGISGEKLF
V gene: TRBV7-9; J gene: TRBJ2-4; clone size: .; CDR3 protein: ASSLDSGIRAKNIQY
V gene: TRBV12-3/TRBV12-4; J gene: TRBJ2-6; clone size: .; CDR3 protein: ASRTTGANVLT
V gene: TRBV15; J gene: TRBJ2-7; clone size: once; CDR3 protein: ATSRDGGAYEQY
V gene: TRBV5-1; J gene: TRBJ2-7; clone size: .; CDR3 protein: ASSPLVAGGGSYEQY
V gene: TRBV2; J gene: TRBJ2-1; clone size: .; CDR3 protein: ASREDGYNEQF
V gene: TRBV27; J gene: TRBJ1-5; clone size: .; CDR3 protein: ASSFKAGLGQPQH
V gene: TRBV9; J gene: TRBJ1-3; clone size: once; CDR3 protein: ASSAYPEGRYSGNTIY
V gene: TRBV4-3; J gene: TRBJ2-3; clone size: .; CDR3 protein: ASSQGTVVTDTQY
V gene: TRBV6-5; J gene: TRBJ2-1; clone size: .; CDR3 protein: ASSTLGTGSNEQF
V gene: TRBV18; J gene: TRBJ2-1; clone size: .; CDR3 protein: ASSPPRGSSYNEQF
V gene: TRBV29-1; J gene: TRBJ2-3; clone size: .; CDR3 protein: SVEGLRGDYRITDTQY
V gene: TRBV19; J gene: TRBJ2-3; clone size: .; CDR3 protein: AGPGGTFTDTQY
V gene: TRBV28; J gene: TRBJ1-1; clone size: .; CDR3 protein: ASSSTGSRTEAF
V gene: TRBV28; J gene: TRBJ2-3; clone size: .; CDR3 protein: ASSLEAGDIDTQY
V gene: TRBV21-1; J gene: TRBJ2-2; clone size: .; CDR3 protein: ASTSTGGGGGELF
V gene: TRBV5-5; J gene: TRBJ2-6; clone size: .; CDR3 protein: ASSLRDSPSSGANVLT
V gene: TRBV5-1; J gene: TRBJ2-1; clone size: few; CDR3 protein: ASSEGFEYNEQF
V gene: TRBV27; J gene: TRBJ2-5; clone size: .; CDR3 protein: ASRGLATVETQY
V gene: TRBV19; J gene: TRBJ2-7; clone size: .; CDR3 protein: ASSMAGSYEQY
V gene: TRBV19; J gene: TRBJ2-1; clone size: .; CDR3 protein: ASRERGVVDNEQF
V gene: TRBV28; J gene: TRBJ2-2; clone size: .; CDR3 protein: ASSLWAGGPRGTGELF
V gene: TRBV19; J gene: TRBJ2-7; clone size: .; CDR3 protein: ASSIDLQGGPYEQY
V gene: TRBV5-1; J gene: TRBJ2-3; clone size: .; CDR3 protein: ASSFGPSGGSADTQY
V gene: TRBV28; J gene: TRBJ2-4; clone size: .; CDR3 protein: ASRGGGGPNIQY
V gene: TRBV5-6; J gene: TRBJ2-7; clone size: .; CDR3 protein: ASSLSFGSYEQY
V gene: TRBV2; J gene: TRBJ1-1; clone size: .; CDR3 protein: ASSGQGDTEAF
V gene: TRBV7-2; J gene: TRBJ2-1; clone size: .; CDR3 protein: ASSLTSGEYNEQF
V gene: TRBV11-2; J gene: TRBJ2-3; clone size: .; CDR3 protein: ASSSRDSSTDTQY
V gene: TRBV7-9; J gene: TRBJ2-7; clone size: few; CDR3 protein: ASSLPRSYEQY
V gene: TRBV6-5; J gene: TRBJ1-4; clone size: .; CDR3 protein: ASSYYSREKLF
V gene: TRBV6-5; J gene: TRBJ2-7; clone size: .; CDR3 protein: ASRRIPLDEQY
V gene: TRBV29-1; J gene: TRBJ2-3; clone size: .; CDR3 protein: SVFSSTDTQY
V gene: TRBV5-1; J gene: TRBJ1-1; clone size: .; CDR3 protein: ASSWTSRVNTEAF